This T cell receptor (beta chain) was identified during a study of cytomegalovirus exposure and HLA in healthy donors. The CDR3 runs to 13 residues. Trimming shortened V by 4 bases and J by 1 base, and 8 bases separated the two germline ends. Per germline, CDR1 SGDLS and CDR2 YYNGEE. TCRdb's copy holds only in-frame clones and misses some; the assay was immunoSEQ multiplex PCR. The data show 82,000 or so clones, 85% to 95% seen once. Turning to this clone: Its antigen remains unidentified.

General study results and limits: In vitro assays verified that a few CMV-associated chains recognized CMV antigens specifically. Cytomegalovirus association was assigned to more than 150 TCR beta chains.

The chain links TRBV9 to TRBJ2-5; D gene unclear. This receptor was obtained from a woman aged 18-29 years in good health and CMV-seronegative. The specimen sequenced was PBMCs. The CDR3 DNA reads TGTGCCAGCAGCTTACGAGGCCAAGAGACCCAGTACTTC. Amino acid sequence: CASSLRGQETQYF.